This is a list of T cell receptor beta chains from one sample in a study of blood T cell repertoires in COVID-19. The repertoire was sequenced with immunoSEQ multiplex PCR; TCRdb's copy has only in-frame clones and lacks some. The sample lists 150,000 to 200,000 clones, about 80% occurring once. The specimen sequenced was peripheral blood. The origin of the receptors is a middle-aged woman with COVID-19, enrolled during active disease. CDR3s include the opening cysteine and the closing phenylalanine or tryptophan. The D gene is left open where the match is weak.

v_call	j_call	d_call	cdr3_aa
TRBV5-4	TRBJ2-7	-	CASSNRDSSYEQYF
TRBV6-1	TRBJ2-1	-	CASSEARKKFF
TRBV9	TRBJ2-6	-	CASSVRASGANVLTF
TRBV9	TRBJ2-2	-	CASSRTPGQNTGELFF
TRBV2	TRBJ2-6	-	CASREVGAGANVLTF
TRBV19	TRBJ1-6	-	CASSKLFRPQENSPLHF
TRBV6-5	TRBJ2-1	-	CASSYSTRGSYNEQFF
TRBV6-5	TRBJ2-2	-	CASSYGETWNTGELFF
TRBV11-2	TRBJ1-3	TRBD1	CASSADRAGNTIYF
TRBV19	TRBJ1-2	-	CASSLRASYTF
TRBV28	TRBJ2-1	-	CASSLRSSSYNEQFF
TRBV28	TRBJ2-3	-	CASRYVGGYTDTQYF
TRBV9	TRBJ2-1	TRBD1	CASSTLTGPGGNEQFF
TRBV5-3	TRBJ1-1	-	CARSSRQRNTEAFF
TRBV14	TRBJ2-7	TRBD2	CASSRVSGSSYEQYF
TRBV7-2	TRBJ2-5	-	CASSYPGAQYF
TRBV10-3	TRBJ1-1	-	CAISELANTEAFF
TRBV4-1	TRBJ2-1	TRBD2	CASSQERGGRASEQFF
TRBV7-9	TRBJ1-2	-	CASSITSQGDNNYGYTF
TRBV3-1/TRBV3-2	TRBJ1-2	TRBD1	CASSRTGNYGYTF
TRBV18	TRBJ1-5	-	CASSKDSRAEGDQPQHF
TRBV28	TRBJ1-2	-	CASSLGGRSYGYTF
TRBV29-1	TRBJ2-2	TRBD1	CSVLQPGQPNTGELFF
TRBV5-5	TRBJ1-2	-	CASSSMGAGNNGYTF
TRBV5-6	TRBJ2-3	-	CASSLWANTDTQYF
TRBV27	TRBJ2-1	-	CASSISGPFYNEQFF
TRBV30	TRBJ1-5	-	CAWSGRGQPQHF
TRBV7-9	TRBJ2-2	-	CASSQRAGELFF
TRBV27	TRBJ2-5	TRBD2	CASSKTSGGVGTQYF
TRBV5-6	TRBJ1-1	-	CASSLAGFTEAFF
TRBV3-1/TRBV3-2	TRBJ2-5	-	CASSVSGPTLIQETQYF
TRBV6-1	TRBJ2-1	TRBD2	CASSGKWGTSGTNEQFF
TRBV3-1/TRBV3-2	TRBJ1-5	-	CASSQAFQPQHF
TRBV28	TRBJ2-3	-	CASSLLGEGDTDTQYF
TRBV3-1/TRBV3-2	TRBJ1-2	-	CASSQGAYGYTF
TRBV21-1	TRBJ2-5	-	CASKGVMETGGDETQYF
TRBV2	TRBJ2-1	-	CASSDRWSSYNEQFF
TRBV7-9	TRBJ2-3	-	CASSMAGNTDTQYF
TRBV19	TRBJ2-1	TRBD2	CASSFRLAERSSEQFF
TRBV3-1/TRBV3-2	TRBJ1-2	-	CASSQEGRANYGYTF
TRBV21-1	TRBJ2-1	-	CASSKVWPGAAYNEQFF
TRBV5-4	TRBJ1-1	-	CASSTANPGQGAFF
TRBV7-9	TRBJ1-2	-	CASSLVSYGYTF
TRBV19	TRBJ2-7	TRBD2	CASSISSGGYEQYF
TRBV19	TRBJ2-1	TRBD2	CASSKGLGVSEQFF
TRBV24-1	TRBJ2-2	TRBD1	CATSDAGQGAYRELFF
TRBV7-2	TRBJ2-2	-	CASSQSSLAPGELFF
TRBV23-1	TRBJ1-2	-	CASSKTGGAKYGYTF
TRBV4-2	TRBJ2-6	TRBD1	CASSQLGQFNSGANVLTF
TRBV15	TRBJ2-1	TRBD1	CATSRDLGTGYNEQFF
TRBV28	TRBJ1-1	-	CASSPRVYSGAFF
TRBV3-1/TRBV3-2	TRBJ2-4	TRBD1	CASSQATGAKNIQYF